Presented here are 11 T cell receptor beta chains from one specimen sequenced in a study of blood T cell repertoires in COVID-19 (dated by TCRdb to between 2020 and 2021). Libraries were built with the immunoSEQ multiplex PCR assay. Held by TCRdb, this immuneACCESS table contains in-frame sequences only and omits some clones. Under half of the omission traces to an unresolved V gene where checked; the cause of the rest is unknown. Recorded for this sample are about 250,000 clones; approximately 89% of them occurred a single time. The ten largest make up approximately 4.3% of the sample. The source material was PBMCs or T cells enriched from blood (not recorded which). These receptor sequences come from a woman aged 30 to 39 with acute COVID-19.

The gene calls are TRBV4-1 and TRBJ1-5, with a possible D match to TRBD1 (5 bases). The V gene's germline CDR1 is MGHRA and CDR2 YSYEKL. The V end was cut by 3 bases, the J end by 5 bases, with 23 bases between. The CDR3 contains 18 residues. Here the CDR3 reads CASSQGPTTVGRDQPQHF. CDR3 bases: TGCGCCAGCAGCCAGGGTCCTACGACAGTCGGGAGGGATCAGCCCCAGCATTTT.

The table lists this clone with a count of one. The identical CDR3 is also encoded by other nucleotide sequences in the sample. The V gene is TRBV5-1, the J gene TRBJ2-6, with D possibly being TRBD2 (5 bases). V dropped 4 bases and J dropped 4 bases, with 6 bases sitting between them. The CDR3 sequence is 13 residues long. Looked up from germline, CDR1 is SGHRS and CDR2 is YFSETQ. CDR3 DNA: TGCGCCAGCAGCCCGGGAGGGGCCAACGTCCTGACTTTC. It yields the protein CASSPGGANVLTF.

The chain links TRBV5-1 to TRBJ1-4, with D maybe TRBD1 (6 bases). V lost 3 bases and J 5 bases, leaving 17 bases between the germline ends. Germline CDR1 SGHRS, CDR2 YFSETQ. The CDR3 is 16 amino acids. CDR3 nucleotides: TGCGCCAGCAGCTCGTTGCCGGACAGAAGAAATGAAAAACTGTTTTTT. Its translation is CASSSLPDRRNEKLFF.

This clone was seen more than once but under ten times. The chain combines TRBV15 with TRBJ1-4; D unclear. Germline-derived CDR1 and CDR2 are LNHNV and YYDKDF (reference sequence). CDR3 length: 10 residues. With 8 bases removed from V and 8 bases from J, the gap between germline ends came to 6 bases. CDR3 bases: TGTGCCACCGGGGAGGAAAAACTGTTTTTT. It codes for CATGEEKLFF.

This clone was observed a single time. The J gene is TRBJ2-3, the V gene TRBV4-1, with 7 bases matching TRBD1. J lost 0 bases, V lost 3 bases, and 15 bases had no gene match. This CDR3 region has 19 residues. Germline loops: CDR1 MGHRA, CDR2 YSYEKL. The CDR3 nucleotides are TGCGCCAGCAGCCAGACCGGGACAGAGTCTTTCATAAGCACAGATACGCAGTATTTT. Amino acids: CASSQTGTESFISTDTQYF.

The chain recombines TRBV6-5 with TRBJ2-3; D remains ambiguous. Germline CDR1 and CDR2: MNHEY and SVGAGI. V was pared by 7 bases and J by 3 bases, with 8 bases between. The CDR3 runs 12 residues. The CDR3 reads CASKSTTDTQYF. The CDR3, as DNA: TGTGCCAGCAAATCGACAACAGATACGCAGTATTTT.

The rearrangement joins TRBV6-5 to TRBJ2-1; TRBD2 aligns across 8 bases. The trim removed 7 bases at V and 0 bases at J, leaving 5 bases unmatched. The germline gives CDR1 MNHEY, CDR2 SVGAGI. The CDR3 covers 15 residues. CDR3 in DNA: TGTGCCAGCACCTACGGGGGGGGCTCCTACAATGAGCAGTTCTTC. It translates to CASTYGGGSYNEQFF.

This CDR3 reads CASSLGVGLDRNEQFF. In DNA, the CDR3 is TGTGCCAGCAGTTTAGGGGTCGGACTAGATCGCAATGAGCAGTTCTTC. The chain recombines TRBV27 with TRBJ2-1; 7 positions agree with TRBD2. Germline V lookup: CDR1 MNHEY, CDR2 SMNVEV (reference sequence). CDR3 length: 16 amino acids. Germline trimming cut 2 bases from V and 6 bases from J; bases unmatched to any gene: 10.

This clone was seen once. This rearrangement joins TRBV10-3 to TRBJ1-1, with 10 bases aligning to TRBD1. V lost 4 bases and J lost 3; bases outside the gene matches: 2. Germline values: CDR1 ENHRY, CDR2 SYGVKD. The CDR3 runs to 14 residues. CDR3 residues: CAISGQGADTEAFF. The DNA of the CDR3 is TGTGCCATCAGTGGACAGGGGGCGGACACTGAAGCTTTCTTT.

The V gene is TRBV5-1, the J gene TRBJ2-1; D uncertain. The germline CDR1 and CDR2 sequences are SGHRS and YFSETQ. The CDR3 has 16 amino acids. V lost 5 bases and J 6 bases, leaving 21 bases between the germline ends. The CDR3 here is CASSPNTPRKSNEQFF. The CDR3 nucleotides read TGCGCCAGCAGTCCCAACACGCCTCGTAAATCCAATGAGCAGTTCTTC.

The chain couples TRBV29-1 to TRBJ2-2; TRBD1 might be the D (6 bases). CDR3 length: 13 amino acids. The V and J ends lost 8 bases and 6 bases respectively, with 16 bases between them. Looked up from germline, CDR1 is SQVTM and CDR2 is ANQGSEA. The CDR3 DNA reads TGCAGCTCTATGACAGGAGGAGCCGGGGAGCTGTTTTTT. Translated: CSSMTGGAGELFF.